What follows are 15 T cell receptor beta chains derived from one specimen sequenced in a study of sequential checkpoint blockade in melanoma. Treatment defined: randomized to nivolumab then ipilimumab (arm A) or the reverse (arm B). Profiling relied on immunoSEQ multiplex PCR, and the TCRdb table lists in-frame clones only, not all of them. Among about 9,500 clones listed, about 21% were seen once. This specimen consisted of tumor tissue (inferred from file names), obtained from a patient given nivolumab and ipilimumab in sequence. The receptor set was obtained from a human donor with melanoma.

In this sample, this clone turned up a few times. The chain is built from TRBV14 and TRBJ1-2; 9 bases are shared with TRBD1. After removal of 0 bases from V and 7 bases from J, the junction contained 6 bases not matched to a gene. Looked up from germline, CDR1 is SGHDN and CDR2 is FVKESK. This CDR3 is built from 15 residues. The CDR3 sequence: CASSQDGTGYRGYTF. CDR3 bases: TGTGCCAGCAGCCAAGATGGGACAGGGTATCGTGGCTACACCTTC.

The V and J genes are TRBV6-8 and TRBJ1-1; 8 bases are a match to TRBD1. V shed 5 bases and J 4 bases; nucleotides not matched to a gene: 9. Germline V CDR1 and CDR2: MNHGY, SAAAGT. The CDR3 sequence is 15 residues long. CDR3 sequence (DNA): TGTGCCAGCAGTGATCAGGGGGCGCGGAGCACTGAAGCTTTCTTT. Its translation is CASSDQGARSTEAFF.

This clone has at least ten counts. The genes are TRBV9 and TRBJ1-3; weak D call: TRBD1 (5 bases). This CDR3 has 17 residues. Trimming took 3 bases from V and 3 from J, leaving 19 bases between them. The germline CDR1 and CDR2 sequences are SGDLS and YYNGEE. DNA of the CDR3: TGTGCCAGCAGCGCTTCGATCGGGCAGGGAGGTGGAAACACCATATATTTT. This sequence encodes CASSASIGQGGGNTIYF. Together with reference TRBV9 and TRBJ1-3, the CDR3 gives the full variable domain: DSGVTQTPKHLITATGQRVTLRCSPRSGDLSVYWYQQSLDQGLQFLIQYYNGEERAKGNILERFSAQQFPDLHSELNLSSLELGDSALYFCASSASIGQGGGNTIYFGEGSWLTVV.

J is TRBJ1-3 and V is TRBV7-5. TRBV7-5 corresponds to a pseudogene. CDR3 length equals 14 residues. CDR3 DNA sequence: TGTGCCAGCAGCTGGGGGGGGTCTGGAAACACCATATATTTT. The encoded protein is CASSWGGSGNTIYF.

This clone is a singleton in its sample. The rearrangement uses TRBV5-1 and TRBJ2-3, with D possibly matching TRBD2 (6 bases). The germline gives CDR1 SGHRS, CDR2 YFSETQ. This CDR3 comprises 15 residues. V dropped 0 bases and J dropped 2 bases, with 10 bases sitting between them. CDR3 sequence: CASSLGGVDTDTQYF. CDR3 DNA: TGCGCCAGCAGCTTGGGCGGGGTAGACACAGATACGCAGTATTTT. Combining the CDR3 with reference TRBV5-1 and TRBJ2-3 gives the whole variable domain KAGVTQTPRYLIKTRGQQVTLSCSPISGHRSVSWYQQTPGQGLQFLFEYFSETQRNKGNFPGRFSGRQFSNSRSEMNVSTLELGDSALYLCASSLGGVDTDTQYFGPGTRLTVL.

This clone appeared a few times. This sequence joins TRBV9 and TRBJ1-4; D not certain. Per the germline V gene, CDR1 is SGDLS and CDR2 is YYNGEE. With 5 bases removed from V and 7 bases from J, the gap between germline ends came to 12 bases. CDR3 size: 13 residues. The CDR3 region is CASSADESEKLFF. The DNA of the CDR3 is TGTGCCAGCAGTGCCGACGAGAGTGAAAAACTGTTTTTT.

The V gene is TRBV18, the J gene TRBJ2-3; 7 bases map to TRBD2. The CDR3 loop spans 15 amino acids. J lost 5 bases, V lost 0 bases, and 5 bases had no gene match. The germline CDR1 and CDR2 sequences are KGHSH and LQKENI. The CDR3 region has the DNA TGTGCCAGCTCACCACCGCTAGCGGAGGGAGATACGCAGTATTTT. Its protein is CASSPPLAEGDTQYF.

The rearrangement links TRBV25-1 to TRBJ2-6; unclear D gene. Germline loops: CDR1 MGHDK, CDR2 SYGVNS. The CDR3 contains 14 residues. The V gene lost 8 bases and the J gene lost 0 bases, with 8 bases spanning the gap. The CDR3 loop reads CASEEFSGANVLTF. In DNA, the CDR3 is TGTGCCAGCGAAGAGTTCTCTGGGGCCAACGTCCTGACTTTC.

The chain couples TRBV19 to TRBJ2-6; 7 bases agree with TRBD1. V gave up 3 bases and J gave up 2 bases; unmatched junction bases: 1. The CDR3 totals 15 residues. CDR1 LNHDA and CDR2 SQIVND come from the germline V gene (reference sequence). In nucleotides, the CDR3 is TGTGCCAGTAGTATCGACAGGGCTGGGGCCAACGTCCTGACTTTC. Translating gives CASSIDRAGANVLTF. The full variable domain, in which reference TRBV19 and TRBJ2-6 provide the parts outside the CDR3, is DGGITQSPKYLFRKEGQNVTLSCEQNLNHDAMYWYRQDPGQGLRLIYYSQIVNDFQKGDIAEGYSVSREKKESFPLTVTSAQKNPTAFYLCASSIDRAGANVLTFGAGSRLTVL.

Ten or more counts support this clone. This chain joins TRBV11-3 and TRBJ2-7; D may match TRBD1 or TRBD2 (6 bases each). CDR1 and CDR2 (germline): SGHNT, YENEEA. The CDR3 consists of 17 residues. V lost 5 bases and J lost 0, with 20 bases in between. In DNA form, the CDR3 reads TGTGCCAGCAGCGCTAACCCGGGGGCCCTAAGCTCCTACGAGCAGTACTTC. As protein: CASSANPGALSSYEQYF.

The chain is built from TRBV28 and TRBJ2-6; unclear D gene. The CDR3 spans 15 residues. Per germline, CDR1 MDHEN and CDR2 SYDVKM. V was trimmed by 6 bases and J by 0 bases, leaving 9 bases between them. CDR3 in DNA: TGTGCCAGCAGCCAAACCTCCTCTGGGGCCAACGTCCTGACTTTC. Protein sequence: CASSQTSSGANVLTF.

This clone was detected only a few times. The chain joins TRBV9 to TRBJ2-5; 8 bases agree with TRBD2. The CDR3 length is 16 residues. V was clipped by 4 bases and J by 2 bases; unmatched bases: 10. Germline CDR1 SGDLS, CDR2 YYNGEE. CDR3 region: CASSPDSGGPQETQYF. The DNA for the CDR3 is TGTGCCAGCAGCCCTGACAGCGGGGGCCCACAAGAGACCCAGTACTTC.

This clone was picked up many times. The chain employs TRBV11-3 and TRBJ1-6; D remains ambiguous. Germline values: CDR1 SGHNT, CDR2 YENEEA. Trimming pared 5 bases from V and 9 bases from J, leaving 17 bases between. The CDR3 contains 15 residues. CDR3 nucleotides: TGTGCCAGCAGCCTTGGCATGTCCGGCGGTTCACCCCTCCACTTT. Amino acids: CASSLGMSGGSPLHF.

This clone was counted only a few times. The read ends 1 residue before the CDR3 terminus; that terminus is restored from the germline J gene. The chain combines TRBV11-3 with TRBJ2-7; maybe TRBD2 (7 bases). From germline, CDR1 is SGHNT and CDR2 YENEEA. Trimming stripped 0 bases from V and 5 bases from J, with 14 bases between. CDR3 length: 15 amino acids. Incomplete CDR3 DNA: TGTGCCAGCAGCTTAGACGGGCGGGGGCGGAACGAGCAGTAC. Translating gives CASSLDGRGRNEQY. The full CDR3 protein reads CASSLDGRGRNEQYF. Based on the CDR3 plus reference TRBV11-3 and TRBJ2-7, the full variable domain is EAGVVQSPRYKIIEKKQPVAFWCNPISGHNTLYWYLQNLGQGPELLIRYENEEAVDDSQLPKDRFSAERLKGVDSTLKIQPAELGDSAVYLCASSLDGRGRNEQYFGPGTRLTVT.

This chain links TRBV11-3 with TRBJ2-5; D call uncertain. Trimming shortened V by 6 bases and J by 1 base, and 15 bases separated the two germline ends. Germline-derived CDR1 and CDR2 are SGHNT and YENEEA. The length of the CDR3 is 15 residues. DNA for the CDR3: TGTGCCAGCAGGATAGCTCCGGACGGCCAAGAGACCCAGTACTTC. Translated: CASRIAPDGQETQYF.